Listed here are 24 T cell receptor beta chains from one sample, sequenced in a study of T cell clonality in common variable immunodeficiency. Method: immunoSEQ multiplex PCR; TCRdb's copy keeps in-frame clones and lacks some. Listed for the sample are tens of thousands of clones, none seen a single time. Sequences were obtained from peripheral blood mononuclear cells. All receptors come from a person aged 18 to 70 in good health.

As concerns this clone: The read gets to within 3 residues of the CDR3 end, and the germline J gene fills in the rest. J is TRBJ1-6 and V is TRBV2; weak D call: TRBD1 (5 bases). From germline, CDR1 is SNHLY and CDR2 FYNNEI. The CDR3 spans 14 residues. The CDR3 sequence is CASSAGPDGAPLHF. The CDR3 bases that were read are TGTGCCAGCAGTGCAGGGCCCGACGGAGCTCCC.

In its sample, this clone was seen many times. Read sequence stops 3 residues before the CDR3 end, and the germline J gene provides the missing end. The chain has TRBV12-3 or TRBV12-4 and TRBJ2-5; a possible D gene is TRBD1 (6 bases). The V end lost 4 bases, the J end lost 6 bases, and 12 bases lay between the germline ends. The CDR3 totals 13 residues. The sequenced CDR3 bases are TGTGCCAGCAGTTCCTTCCAGGGGCAGACC. It translates to CASSSFQGQT. The whole CDR3 sequence is CASSSFQGQTQYF.

The sample holds many counts of this clone. The sequence runs out 3 residues before the end of the CDR3; the remainder is reconstructed from the germline J gene. The chain recombines TRBV7-6 with TRBJ2-1, with 8 nucleotides matching TRBD1. The CDR3 consists of 14 residues. Germline trimming cut 5 bases from V and 5 bases from J; bases unmatched to any gene: 5. Per the germline V gene, CDR1 is SGHVS and CDR2 is FNYEAQ. The sequenced CDR3 bases are TGTGCCAGCAGCACGGACAGGGTAAACAATGAG. This codes for CASSTDRVNNE. The CDR3, in full, reads CASSTDRVNNEQFF.

This clone came up many times. Read coverage stops 3 residues before the CDR3 terminus; the germline J gene supplies the remainder. The chain has TRBV7-3 and TRBJ2-2; TRBD2 agrees at 10 bases. V trimming: 2 bases; J trimming: 0 bases; junction bases outside the gene matches: 6. Germline V gene sequence: CDR1 SGHTA, CDR2 FQGTGA. This CDR3 has 18 residues. The CDR3 protein is CASSLLAGAFANTGELFF. Partial CDR3 DNA: TGTGCCAGCAGCTTACTAGCGGGGGCCTTCGCGAACACCGGGGAG. Supplemented by reference TRBV7-3 and TRBJ2-2, the full variable domain reads GAGVSQTPSNKVTEKGKYVELRCDPISGHTALYWYRQSLGQGPEFLIYFQGTGAADDSGLPNDRFFAVRPEGSVSTLKIQRTERGDSAVYLCASSLLAGAFANTGELFFGEGSRLTVL.

In this sample, this clone turned up many times. The read comes to an end 3 residues before the CDR3 does, leaving the germline J gene to fill in the end. The V and J genes are TRBV4-1 and TRBJ2-7; D is uncertain. From germline, CDR1 is MGHRA and CDR2 YSYEKL. With 5 bases removed from V and 4 bases from J, the gap between germline ends came to 6 bases. This CDR3 has 11 amino acids. CDR3: CASSSYYEQYF. Incomplete CDR3 DNA: TGCGCCAGCAGCTCCTATTACGAG.

In its sample, this clone was seen many times. The read falls 3 residues short of the CDR3 end, and the missing part is taken from the germline J gene. V gene TRBV12-3 or TRBV12-4 combines with J gene TRBJ2-1; 8 nucleotides align to TRBD1. V trimming: 6 bases; J trimming: 6 bases; junction bases outside the gene matches: 10. This CDR3 has 15 residues. The CDR3 loop reads CASRGVGTGINEQFF. The part of the CDR3 DNA that was read is TGTGCCAGCAGGGGAGTGGGGACAGGTATCAATGAG.

This clone was detected ten times or more. The read ends 3 residues early relative to the CDR3; the germline J gene fills the gap. The chain is built from TRBV7-2 and TRBJ1-2, with D tentatively TRBD1 (6 bases). The germline V gene encodes CDR1 SGHTA and CDR2 FQGNSA. This CDR3 is built from 14 residues. The sequenced CDR3 bases are TGTGCCAGCAGTTACAGGGTTCCTCAGCGGGGC. Amino acids: CASSYRVPQRG. The complete CDR3 sequence is CASSYRVPQRGYTF.

This clone occurred many times. The read ends 3 residues early relative to the CDR3; the germline J gene fills the gap. The chain combines TRBV10-3 with TRBJ2-2; D call uncertain. The CDR3 has 10 amino acids. Germline V gene data show CDR1 as ENHRY and CDR2 as SYGVKD. The V and J ends lost 8 bases and 6 bases respectively, with 4 bases between them. CDR3 region: CAILSGELFF. Partial CDR3 DNA: TGTGCCATCCTATCCGGGGAG.

This clone was observed a handful of times. The read stops 3 residues short of the end of the CDR3; the missing end is completed from the germline J gene. V gene TRBV7-9 combines with J gene TRBJ1-1, with a possible D match to TRBD1 (5 bases). Looked up from germline, CDR1 is SEHNR and CDR2 is FQNEAQ (reference sequence). This CDR3 comprises 11 residues. CDR3 protein: CASSLSGEAFF. The CDR3 bases that were read are TGTGCCAGCAGCTTATCAGGGGAA.

This clone turned up a few times. The read falls 3 residues short of the CDR3 end, and the missing part is taken from the germline J gene. The rearrangement joins TRBV5-1 to TRBJ2-1, with 16 bases lining up with TRBD2. The CDR3 runs to 19 residues. V gave up 3 bases and J gave up 2 bases; unmatched junction bases: 8. CDR1 SGHRS and CDR2 YFSETQ come from the germline V gene. The CDR3 loop reads CASSWTGTSGRAAYNEQFF. The CDR3 bases that were read are TGCGCCAGCAGCTGGACCGGGACTAGCGGGAGGGCGGCCTACAATGAG.

This clone was found many times. The sequenced fragment ends 3 residues before the CDR3 boundary, so the rest is inferred from the germline J gene. The chain couples TRBV2 to TRBJ2-3; perhaps D is TRBD1 or TRBD2 (5 bases each). V lost 4 bases and J lost 1, with 15 bases in between. The CDR3 length is 16 residues. Germline CDR1 is SNHLY and CDR2 is FYNNEI. This CDR3 is CASSGRQRGGTDTQYF. The DNA read from the CDR3 is TGTGCCAGCAGTGGCCGACAGAGGGGAGGCACAGATACG.

This clone was observed at least ten times. Coverage ceases 3 residues before the CDR3 finishes, and the germline J gene fills in the end. This chain connects TRBV4-1 to TRBJ2-2; 9 positions agree with TRBD1. V gave up 3 bases and J gave up 3 bases; unmatched junction bases: 5. The CDR3 consists of 16 residues. The germline V gene encodes CDR1 MGHRA and CDR2 YSYEKL. CDR3 region: CASSQGQGRDTGELFF. The CDR3 bases that were read are TGCGCCAGCAGCCAGGGACAGGGTCGCGACACCGGGGAG.

In its sample, this clone was seen many times. The CDR3 end is not reached by the read, which stops 3 residues before it; the germline J gene fills it in. The chain has TRBV4-1 and TRBJ2-6, with no clear D. Germline-derived CDR1 and CDR2 are MGHRA and YSYEKL. This CDR3 spans 17 amino acids. Trimming shortened V by 1 base and J by 3 bases, and 13 bases separated the two germline ends. The CDR3 bases that were read are TGCGCCAGCAGCCAAGGAGGTGGGCAAAGTGGGGCCAACGTC. Amino acids: CASSQGGGQSGANV. The whole CDR3 is CASSQGGGQSGANVLTF.

At least ten counts were recorded for this clone. The read comes to an end 3 residues before the CDR3 does, leaving the germline J gene to fill in the end. This chain connects TRBV10-1 to TRBJ2-7; D uncertain. The CDR3 contains 14 residues. The V gene lost 4 bases and the J gene lost 5 bases, with 15 bases spanning the gap. The germline CDR1 and CDR2 sequences are WNHNN and SYGVQD (reference sequence). CDR3 region: CASSGGGYNHEQYF. The sequenced part of the CDR3 DNA is TGCGCCAGCAGTGGTGGCGGTTACAACCACGAG.

Many counts were recorded for this clone. The read ends 3 residues before the CDR3 terminus; that terminus is restored from the germline J gene. V and J are TRBV18 and TRBJ2-5; D uncertain. V was pared by 0 bases and J by 5 bases, with 7 bases between. Looked up from germline, CDR1 is KGHSH and CDR2 is LQKENI. CDR3 length: 13 amino acids. The covered CDR3 bases are TGTGCCAGCTCACCACCCCAGAGGGAGACC. The encoded protein is CASSPPQRET. The whole CDR3 reads CASSPPQRETQYF.

This clone was counted between two and nine times. The read ends 3 residues before the CDR3 terminus; that terminus is restored from the germline J gene. V usage is TRBV7-9 and J usage is TRBJ2-3; D remains ambiguous. Between the trimmed V and J ends, which lost 5 bases and 2 bases, there was a span of 11 bases. CDR3 length: 14 residues. CDR1 and CDR2 (germline): SEHNR, FQNEAQ (reference sequence). CDR3 bases read: TGTGCCAGCAGCCCCGGTCTTCCCACAGATACG. This encodes CASSPGLPTDT. The whole CDR3 protein reads CASSPGLPTDTQYF.

In its sample, this clone was seen a few times. The CDR3 is cut off 3 residues early in the read; its end comes from the germline J gene. V gene TRBV7-2 combines with J gene TRBJ1-2, with unresolved D. Germline CDR1 is SGHTA and CDR2 is FQGNSA. The CDR3 runs 16 residues. The CDR3 bases that were read are TGTGCCAGCAGCTTAGCGGGTGGTAGCTCCTACAATGAC. As protein: CASSLAGGSSYND. The full CDR3 reads CASSLAGGSSYNDYTF. Drawing the rest from reference TRBV7-2 and TRBJ1-2, the complete variable domain is GAGVSQSPSNKVTEKGKDVELRCDPISGHTALYWYRQSLGQGLEFLIYFQGNSAPDKSGLPSDRFSAERTGGSVSTLTIQRTQQEDSAVYLCASSLAGGSSYNDYTFGSGTRLTVV.

This clone was counted at least ten times. The CDR3 end is not reached by the read, which stops 3 residues before it; the germline J gene fills it in. This chain connects TRBV9 to TRBJ1-4; unclear D gene. The CDR3 has 13 amino acids. V was trimmed by 4 bases and J by 8 bases, leaving 12 bases between them. Germline lookup yields CDR1 SGDLS and CDR2 YYNGEE. The CDR3 sequence is CASSPEVREKLFF. Partial CDR3 DNA: TGTGCCAGCAGCCCCGAGGTACGCGAAAAA.

At least ten counts were recorded for this clone. The read stops 3 residues short of the end of the CDR3; the missing end is completed from the germline J gene. This rearrangement joins TRBV20-1 to TRBJ2-1; 11 nucleotides line up with TRBD2. The CDR3 length is 13 residues. V gave up 4 bases and J gave up 4 bases; unmatched junction bases: 0. Germline CDR1 DFQATT, CDR2 SNEGSKA (reference sequence). Incomplete CDR3 DNA: TGCAGTGCTACTAGCGGGAGGTACAATGAG. Encoded protein: CSATSGRYNE. The full CDR3 sequence reads CSATSGRYNEQFF.

This clone was observed many times. The read stops 3 residues short of the end of the CDR3; the missing end is completed from the germline J gene. V is TRBV2 and J is TRBJ1-2, with D possibly matching TRBD1 (6 bases). V lost 2 bases and J lost 6, with 10 bases in between. The CDR3 contains 13 residues. Per germline, CDR1 SNHLY and CDR2 FYNNEI. CDR3 region: CASSERGTDGYTF. The covered CDR3 bases are TGTGCCAGCAGTGAAAGGGGGACCGATGGC.

As for this clone: The CDR3 goes on 3 residues after the read ends, and that part is filled in from the germline J gene. The V and J genes are TRBV5-1 and TRBJ2-2; a possible D gene is TRBD1 (6 bases). This CDR3 spans 14 amino acids. Germline V gives CDR1 SGHRS, CDR2 YFSETQ. The DNA read from the CDR3 is TGCGCCAGCAGCTTGGGTCAGGGGAATGAAAAG. This translates into CASSLGQGNEK. The complete CDR3 reads CASSLGQGNEKLFF.

This clone showed up many times. The read ends 3 residues early relative to the CDR3; the germline J gene fills the gap. The chain carries TRBV5-6 and TRBJ1-2, with 8 bases lining up with TRBD1. CDR1 is SGHDT, CDR2 YYEEEE, per germline. There are 15 residues in the CDR3. With 0 bases clipped from V and 4 bases from J, the junction kept 5 bases outside the gene matches. CDR3 loop: CASSLVGQDPYGYTF. The sequenced CDR3 bases are TGTGCCAGCAGCTTGGTGGGACAGGATCCCTATGGC.

Many counts were recorded for this clone. The read is 3 residues too short to cover the CDR3 end, so that end is filled in from the germline J gene. This chain connects TRBV20-1 to TRBJ2-3; a weak D match, TRBD2 (6 bases). This CDR3 has 16 amino acids. CDR1 and CDR2 (germline): DFQATT, SNEGSKA (reference sequence). The V gene lost 3 bases and the J gene lost 3 bases, with 19 bases spanning the gap. The CDR3 is CSASLMTGLGTDTQYF. The covered CDR3 bases are TGCAGTGCTAGCCTAATGACGGGACTGGGGACAGATACG.

This clone was seen many times. The read finishes 3 residues shy of the CDR3 end, and the germline J gene is used to complete it. The chain has TRBV20-1 and TRBJ2-2, with 11 bases identical to TRBD2. Germline assignment: CDR1 DFQATT and CDR2 SNEGSKA (reference sequence). The J segment lost 4 bases and the V segment lost 3 bases, leaving 4 bases of the junction unmatched. This CDR3 spans 15 amino acids. The CDR3 DNA, read in part, is TGCAGTGCTAGGACACTAGCGGGGGCCACCGGGGAG. This sequence encodes CSARTLAGATGE. The entire CDR3 protein reads CSARTLAGATGELFF.